The 18 T cell receptor beta chains in this list originate from one sample, sequenced in a study of shared clonotypes between healthy human individuals. Clones were sequenced by immunoSEQ multiplex PCR, and TCRdb holds only the in-frame ones, with some missing. The sample lists around 1,100,000 clones, approximately 75% occurring once. Specimen: memory CD4+ T cells from PBMCs. Subset reported: CD45RA-negative fraction. Source of these receptors: a young man in good health. Some clones in this sample may be carry-over from other donors' samples.

This sequence joins TRBV2 and TRBJ2-7; 7 bases map to TRBD1. Germline CDR1 reads SNHLY; CDR2 reads FYNNEI. The CDR3 totals 16 residues. With V trimmed by 4 bases and J by 1 base, 10 bases remained unmatched. DNA for the CDR3: TGTGCCAGCAGTGGGGGGACCACAGGGGATTCCTACGAGCAGTACTTC. Translation: CASSGGTTGDSYEQYF.

A word on this clone: It differs at one base from a far larger clone, so likely a read error. The sample holds other DNA sequences that translate to the same CDR3. The chain links TRBV27 to TRBJ2-1; 9 bases map to TRBD2. J was trimmed by 6 bases and V by 6 bases; bases with no gene match: 12. The CDR3 covers 16 residues. Germline V lookup: CDR1 MNHEY, CDR2 SMNVEV (reference sequence). CDR3 sequence: CASRRGSGLAFNEQFF. Written as DNA, the CDR3 is TGTGCCAGCAGACGGGGGTCTGGACTAGCGTTCAATGAGCAGTTCTTC.

The V gene is TRBV5-1, the J gene TRBJ2-4; weak D call: TRBD2 (6 bases). CDR1 is SGHRS and CDR2 is YFSETQ in the germline V gene. The V end lost 0 bases, the J end lost 8 bases, and 12 bases lay between the germline ends. This CDR3 region has 14 residues. This CDR3 reads CASSLGHPGDIQYF. The CDR3 nucleotides are TGCGCCAGCAGCTTGGGACATCCGGGAGACATTCAGTACTTC.

This clone was seen more than once but under ten times. In DNA form, the CDR3 reads TGCGCCAGCAGCTTGAACAGTGCAGATACGCAGTATTTT. This gives the protein CASSLNSADTQYF. This chain connects TRBV5-1 to TRBJ2-3; D unclear. In germline, CDR1 is SGHRS, CDR2 YFSETQ. V shed 1 base and J shed 4 bases, with 7 bases lying between them. The CDR3 length is 13 residues.

The chain couples TRBV23-1 to TRBJ2-1, with unresolved D. TRBV23-1 counts as an open reading frame of uncertain function. The ends were cut back, 3 bases at V and 8 bases at J, with 11 bases in the middle. The CDR3 loop spans 13 amino acids. CDR3 loop: CASSHGKLDEQFF. The CDR3 nucleotides are TGCGCCAGCAGTCATGGGAAGCTCGATGAGCAGTTCTTC.

The rearrangement links TRBV28 to TRBJ2-7, with 7 bases fitting TRBD2. The V segment lost 2 bases and the J segment 5 bases; nucleotides outside the gene matches: 3. From germline, CDR1 is MDHEN and CDR2 SYDVKM. The length of the CDR3 is 13 residues. The CDR3 reads CASSLGLGDEQYF. CDR3 bases: TGTGCCAGCAGTTTAGGACTAGGGGACGAGCAGTACTTC.

Comments on this clone: A much larger clone sits a single nucleotide away, making a read error possible. This chain joins TRBV18 and TRBJ2-7, with D unresolved. Trimming pared 4 bases from V and 2 bases from J, leaving 12 bases between. This CDR3 contains 14 residues. Germline V gene data show CDR1 as KGHSH and CDR2 as LQKENI. For the CDR3, the DNA is TGTGCCAGCTCACACATGGACGGACCCTACGAGCAGTACTTC. This encodes CASSHMDGPYEQYF.

V gene TRBV2 combines with J gene TRBJ1-1; 8 bases agree with TRBD1. Germline CDR1 and CDR2: SNHLY and FYNNEI. The CDR3 is 11 amino acids. Unmatched junction bases numbered 2, after V lost 6 bases and J lost 8 bases. Here the CDR3 reads CASRGTGEAFF. The CDR3, as DNA: TGTGCCAGCAGGGGGACAGGCGAAGCTTTCTTT.

The chain employs TRBV10-3 and TRBJ1-2; D not resolved. Germline CDR1 ENHRY, CDR2 SYGVKD. With 10 bases removed from V and 6 bases from J, the gap between germline ends came to 18 bases. CDR3 length equals 13 residues. The CDR3, as DNA: TGTGCCACCGAATTTAGTAGCGGAAATGGCTACACCTTC. Protein sequence: CATEFSSGNGYTF.

This clone was found once. The chain recombines TRBV5-6 with TRBJ2-3; D uncertain. Germline assignment: CDR1 SGHDT and CDR2 YYEEEE. The CDR3 sequence is 14 residues long. V was trimmed by 1 base and J by 0 bases, leaving 6 bases between them. This CDR3 reads CASSLKGSTDTQYF. CDR3 nucleotide sequence: TGTGCCAGCAGCTTGAAGGGTAGCACAGATACGCAGTATTTT.

This rearrangement joins TRBV4-1 to TRBJ1-2; D is unclear. The CDR3 is 12 amino acids. Germline V CDR1 and CDR2: MGHRA, YSYEKL. The V end lost 0 bases, the J end lost 8 bases, and 7 bases lay between the germline ends. The CDR3 DNA is TGCGCCAGCAGCCAAGATAGCGGGGGCTACACCTTC. Protein product: CASSQDSGGYTF.

The gene calls are TRBV5-1 and TRBJ1-1, with TRBD1 matching over 7 bases. CDR3 length: 14 amino acids. Germline CDR1 SGHRS, CDR2 YFSETQ. V gave up 0 bases and J gave up 4 bases; unmatched junction bases: 3. The CDR3 nucleotides read TGCGCCAGCAGCTTGGAAGGGGGCGGCACTGAAGCTTTCTTT. This gives the protein CASSLEGGGTEAFF.

The chain joins TRBV30 to TRBJ2-4, with D tentatively TRBD2 (5 bases). Germline CDR1 reads GTSNPN; CDR2 reads SVGIG (reference sequence). This CDR3 spans 12 amino acids. The ends were cut back, 2 bases at V and 7 bases at J, with 9 bases in the middle. In DNA form, the CDR3 reads TGTGCCTGGAGTCTAGGGAGCAACATTCAGTACTTC. Its protein is CAWSLGSNIQYF. The full variable domain, its missing parts supplied by reference TRBV30 and TRBJ2-4, is SQTIHQWPATLVQPVGSPLSLECTVEGTSNPNLYWYRQAAGRGLQLLFYSVGIGQISSEVPQNLSASRPQDRQFILSSKKLLLSDSGFYLCAWSLGSNIQYFGAGTRLSVL.

CDR3 in DNA: TGTGCCAGCAGCCCACGTCCCGAAGGAACCATATATTTT. Translation: CASSPRPEGTIYF. The chain is built from TRBV9 and TRBJ1-3; D gene uncertain. From germline, CDR1 is SGDLS and CDR2 YYNGEE. Trimming cost V 4 bases and J 10 bases, with 15 bases left between them. The CDR3 extends over 13 amino acids.

The rearrangement links TRBV28 to TRBJ2-1; 8 nucleotides agree with TRBD1. The V gene end was trimmed by 4 bases and the J gene end by 7 bases; junction bases not matched to a gene: 9. The germline V gene has CDR1 MDHEN and CDR2 SYDVKM. There are 15 residues in the CDR3. The DNA for the CDR3 is TGTGCCAGCAGTTGGGGCAGGGGGCGAAAAAATGAGCAGTTCTTC. It is translated as CASSWGRGRKNEQFF.

The chain links TRBV16 to TRBJ1-2; maybe TRBD1 (6 bases). The V gene's germline CDR1 is KGHSY and CDR2 FQNENV. V was shortened by 2 bases and J by 2 bases, with 18 bases between the two germline ends. The CDR3 sequence is 17 residues long. CDR3 sequence (DNA): TGTGCCAGCAGCCAAAGGCCGGCGGGACACCTAAACTATGGCTACACCTTC. Its protein is CASSQRPAGHLNYGYTF.

Of note for this clone: Given a far larger clone just one base away, this is likely a sequencing read error. V and J are TRBV7-7 and TRBJ2-5; TRBD1 aligns across 7 bases. The CDR3 totals 14 residues. Per germline, CDR1 SSHAT and CDR2 FNYEAQ (reference sequence). V lost 4 bases and J lost 1; bases outside the gene matches: 3. The CDR3 sequence: CASSSGQAQETQYF. In DNA, the CDR3 is TGTGCCAGCAGCTCCGGACAGGCCCAAGAGACCCAGTACTTC.

The genes are TRBV14 and TRBJ2-2; 7 positions match TRBD2. After removal of 1 base from V and 3 bases from J, the junction contained 14 bases not matched to a gene. This CDR3 is 19 amino acids long. CDR1 SGHDN and CDR2 FVKESK come from the germline V gene. In DNA, the CDR3 is TGTGCCAGCAGCCAAGGAGCGGGAAAGGTTACCACATACACCGGGGAGCTGTTTTTT. Its protein is CASSQGAGKVTTYTGELFF.